The present TCR beta chain was sequenced within a study of blood T cells in healthy people across ages. Combining a sample-barcoded 5' primer with a J-beta primer mix, a second PCR ran for 7 to 11 cycles. TCRdb ran MiXCR on the 5' RACE reads and lists one entry per CDR3 protein. The sample includes roughly 1,300,000 distinct CDR3 sequences, approximately 59% of them seen just once. The sequence was obtained from a man younger than 30 in good health. The sequenced material came from blood.

The CDR3 sequence: CASSRDHTGTEAFF. Here the CDR3 DNA reads TGTGCCAGCAGCCGAGACCACACGGGGACTGAAGCTTTCTTT. The V and J genes are TRBV6-2 or TRBV6-3 and TRBJ1-1; the D is unclear. The CDR3 has 14 residues. Germline V gene lookup returns CDR1 MNHEY and CDR2 SVGEGT. Trimming left V 6 bases short and J 5 bases short, with 16 bases between.